This TCR beta chain is from a study of regulatory and conventional T cells in RAG deficiency. Overall study findings and caveats: Omenn syndrome and CID/AS patients had approximately 91-fold fewer unique Treg TCR beta sequences, versus 9.5 to 10-fold elsewhere. Omenn patients showed >85% Treg-Tconv overlap and shorter CDR3 lengths. Control T-cell subsets had markedly higher Shannon entropy and lower Simpson indices than RAG-deficient patients.

Blood CD4+ CD25-low CD127-high conventional T cells supplied the genomic DNA template. This CDR3 is built from 11 residues. Deletions cut 5 bases from V and 11 bases from J, with 10 bases between. Looked up from germline, CDR1 is PRHDT and CDR2 is FYEKMQ (reference sequence). On this clone itself: Its antigen is not identified.

Repertoires were generated with immunoSEQ multiplex PCR, while TCRdb's copy carries only in-frame clones and drops some. The sample carries 10,000 to 15,000 clones, 90% to 95% recorded once. This sample also belongs to another study, concerning regulatory T cells. That paper adds: The primer mix had 52 TRBV and 13 TRBJ primers. Patient repertoires had restricted TRB V-J pairs and skewed V and J usage, most in Tregs.

The receptor was derived from a human donor in good health. The chain employs TRBV13 and TRBJ2-4; D gene unclear. The sequenced material came from CD4+ effector T cells sorted from blood. Written as DNA, the CDR3 is TGTGCCAGCAGCACCCGTGGGCTTCAGTACTTC. Its translation is CASSTRGLQYF.